This entry lists 3 T cell receptor beta chains sequenced from one sample in a study of shared clonotypes between healthy human individuals. Profiled with immunoSEQ multiplex PCR; TCRdb holds only in-frame clones, not every one. The repertoire has around 720,000 clones, 73% of them found once; the top ten carry around 1.8%. The source material was memory CD4+ T cells sorted from blood. Specified subset: CD45RA-negative fraction. The receptors were gathered from a woman aged 25 to 45 in good health.

This clone was picked up a small number of times. Other DNA sequences within the sample encode an identical CDR3. This rearrangement joins TRBV7-2 to TRBJ2-3; D ambiguous. Germline V gene sequence: CDR1 SGHTA, CDR2 FQGNSA. This CDR3 spans 14 amino acids. V lost 2 bases, J lost 3 bases, and 9 bases lay in between. The CDR3 protein is CASSLLVSTDTQYF. CDR3 nucleotide sequence: TGTGCCAGCAGCTTACTAGTCAGTACAGATACGCAGTATTTT.

The chain carries TRBV5-4 and TRBJ1-2; perhaps TRBD1 as D (6 bases). Germline loops: CDR1 SGHNT, CDR2 YYREEE (reference sequence). This CDR3 has 16 amino acids. The V gene lost 0 bases and the J gene lost 0 bases, with 12 bases spanning the gap. For the CDR3, the DNA is TGTGCCAGCAGCTTGGGTGGGGGCCCCACTAACTATGGCTACACCTTC. Its protein product is CASSLGGGPTNYGYTF.

The chain is built from TRBV19 and TRBJ1-2, with 9 positions matching TRBD1. From germline, CDR1 is LNHDA and CDR2 SQIVND (reference sequence). The CDR3 contains 14 residues. V lost 5 bases, J lost 8 bases, and 9 bases stayed unmatched. CDR3 in DNA: TGTGCCAGTAGTCCCGACCGGGACAGGGACGGCTACACCTTC. Amino acids: CASSPDRDRDGYTF.